Presented here are 27 T cell receptor beta chains from one specimen sequenced in a study of OX40 agonist ivuxolimab in advanced cancers. This table comes from immunoSEQ multiplex PCR, and its TCRdb copy is limited to in-frame clones, with some not included. The table has about 67,000 clones, roughly 85% seen once. The specimen comprised CD4+ or CD8+ T cells sorted from blood, sampled in a trial of the OX40 agonist ivuxolimab. These receptors originate from an adult with an advanced solid tumor such as melanoma, head and neck, liver or kidney cancer.

The chain employs TRBV2 and TRBJ1-4, with D maybe TRBD1 (6 bases). The CDR3 totals 16 residues. Deletions cut 7 bases from V and 8 bases from J, with 23 bases between. Germline V gene data show CDR1 as SNHLY and CDR2 as FYNNEI. The CDR3 DNA reads TGTGCCAGCACCGAAACCCTACAGGGAAGGGGCGAAAAACTGTTTTTT. Its translation: CASTETLQGRGEKLFF.

CDR3: CASSPGSPNTEAFF. The CDR3 DNA reads as TGTGCCAGCAGCCCCGGGAGCCCGAACACTGAAGCTTTCTTT. The J gene is TRBJ1-1, the V gene TRBV7-6; no definite D call. CDR3 length equals 14 residues. Trimming cost V 5 bases and J 1 base, with 11 bases left between them. The germline gives CDR1 SGHVS, CDR2 FNYEAQ. The full variable domain, rest sourced from reference TRBV7-6 and TRBJ1-1, is GAGVSQSPRYKVTKRGQDVALRCDPISGHVSLYWYRQALGQGPEFLTYFNYEAQQDKSGLPNDRFSAERPEGSISTLTIQRTEQRDSAMYRCASSPGSPNTEAFFGQGTRLTVV.

This chain links TRBV28 with TRBJ2-1, with 8 bases matching TRBD2. This CDR3 comprises 15 residues. The trim removed 6 bases at V and 3 bases at J, leaving 7 bases unmatched. Germline lookup yields CDR1 MDHEN and CDR2 SYDVKM. The CDR3: CASRPGLGGYNEQFF. DNA for the CDR3: TGTGCCAGCAGGCCGGGACTAGGAGGCTACAATGAGCAGTTCTTC.

CDR3 nucleotides: TGTGCCAGCAGCGTCCGGGACGGAACTAATGAAAAACTGTTTTTT. It encodes CASSVRDGTNEKLFF. The J gene is TRBJ1-4, the V gene TRBV7-8; D possibly corresponds to TRBD1 (5 bases). In germline, CDR1 is SGHVS, CDR2 FQNEAQ. The CDR3 sequence is 15 residues long. The V and J ends lost 5 bases and 1 base respectively, with 11 bases between them. Using reference TRBV7-8 and TRBJ1-4 for the parts outside the CDR3, the full variable domain is GAGVSQSPRYKVAKRGQDVALRCDPISGHVSLFWYQQALGQGPEFLTYFQNEAQLDKSGLPSDRFFAERPEGSVSTLKIQRTQQEDSAVYLCASSVRDGTNEKLFFGSGTQLSVL.

The rearrangement uses TRBV27 and TRBJ2-7; D perhaps matches TRBD1 (5 bases). Germline values: CDR1 MNHEY, CDR2 SMNVEV (reference sequence). V was shortened by 6 bases and J by 3 bases, with 15 bases between the two germline ends. There are 14 residues in the CDR3. DNA of the CDR3: TGTGCCAGCAGCCCCAGGGATCCCTACTACGAGCAGTACTTC. Encoded protein: CASSPRDPYYEQYF.

DNA for the CDR3: TGTGCCAGTAGTAGTGAAGGACGGTATGGCTACACCTTC. It encodes CASSSEGRYGYTF. The J gene is TRBJ1-2, the V gene TRBV19; D not resolved. The CDR3 loop spans 13 amino acids. V lost 4 bases to trimming and J lost 5 bases, with 11 bases between them. CDR1 LNHDA and CDR2 SQIVND come from the germline V gene (reference sequence).

The V and J genes are TRBV6-6 and TRBJ2-7, with 7 bases identical to TRBD1. The CDR3 runs to 14 residues. The V gene end was trimmed by 3 bases and the J gene end by 1 base; junction bases not matched to a gene: 3. The germline V gene has CDR1 MNHNY and CDR2 SVGAGI (reference sequence). The CDR3 DNA reads as TGTGCCAGCAGTTATTTGGGACAGTCCTACGAGCAGTACTTC. The encoded protein is CASSYLGQSYEQYF.

This sequence joins TRBV5-1 and TRBJ2-5, with D maybe TRBD1 (6 bases). Germline V gives CDR1 SGHRS, CDR2 YFSETQ. The CDR3 is 13 amino acids. The V and J ends lost 4 bases and 1 base respectively, with 8 bases between them. In DNA form, the CDR3 reads TGCGCCAGCAGCCTACAGGGCCAAGAGACCCAGTACTTC. Amino acid sequence: CASSLQGQETQYF.

The chain links TRBV18 to TRBJ2-3; TRBD1 agrees at 8 bases. The germline gives CDR1 KGHSH, CDR2 LQKENI. There are 16 residues in the CDR3. The junction had 11 bases not matched to a gene; V was cut back by 6 bases and J by 3 bases. The CDR3 nucleotides are TGTGCCAGCTCGCCCCTGACAGGGGAGGATACAGATACGCAGTATTTT. Residues: CASSPLTGEDTDTQYF.

The chain couples TRBV19 to TRBJ1-1; 9 bases align to TRBD1. Unmatched junction bases numbered 12, after V lost 7 bases and J lost 6 bases. Looked up from germline, CDR1 is LNHDA and CDR2 is SQIVND (reference sequence). This CDR3 comprises 15 residues. CDR3 amino acids: CASTPQAGTGSEAFF. CDR3 DNA: TGTGCCAGTACCCCCCAGGCCGGGACAGGGTCTGAAGCTTTCTTT.

The chain recombines TRBV30 with TRBJ2-1, with a tentative D call TRBD2 (5 bases). V dropped 7 bases and J dropped 7 bases, with 8 bases sitting between them. Germline CDR1 reads GTSNPN; CDR2 reads SVGIG (reference sequence). This CDR3 has 10 amino acids. CDR3 in DNA: TGTGCCTTAGCGAGGAATGAGCAGTTCTTC. As protein: CALARNEQFF.

V and J are TRBV28 and TRBJ2-7, with no clear D. The germline V and J ends were trimmed by 6 bases and 4 bases, with 10 bases remaining between them. Germline lookup yields CDR1 MDHEN and CDR2 SYDVKM. The CDR3 has 12 residues. The CDR3 DNA sequence: TGTGCCAGCAGCCTCGACGGTTACGAGCAGTACTTC. This translates into CASSLDGYEQYF.

The chain employs TRBV30 and TRBJ1-2; TRBD1 is a possible D gene (5 bases). Germline V gene data show CDR1 as GTSNPN and CDR2 as SVGIG (reference sequence). This CDR3 contains 13 residues. V was trimmed by 3 bases and J by 7 bases, leaving 15 bases between them. The CDR3 protein is CAWSPGGGSGYTF. Written as DNA, the CDR3 is TGTGCCTGGAGCCCCGGGGGGGGAAGTGGCTACACCTTC.

The V gene is TRBV5-5, the J gene TRBJ1-1; unclear D gene. CDR1 is SGHKS and CDR2 is YYEKEE in the germline V gene (reference sequence). CDR3 size: 13 residues. V lost 3 bases and J lost 2, with 8 bases in between. This chain's CDR3 is CASSYRVNTEAFF. The CDR3 bases are TGTGCCAGCAGCTACCGGGTAAACACTGAAGCTTTCTTT. Filled out from reference TRBV5-5 and TRBJ1-1, the complete variable domain reads DAGVTQSPTHLIKTRGQQVTLRCSPISGHKSVSWYQQVLGQGPQFIFQYYEKEERGRGNFPDRFSARQFPNYSSELNVNALLLGDSALYLCASSYRVNTEAFFGQGTRLTVV.

This chain uses TRBV7-2 with TRBJ2-5; 7 nucleotides agree with TRBD2. The V segment lost 1 base and the J segment 4 bases; nucleotides outside the gene matches: 9. Germline-derived CDR1 and CDR2 are SGHTA and FQGNSA. CDR3 size: 16 residues. DNA for the CDR3: TGTGCCAGCAGCTTAGAGGGCGGGGGTGTGCGAGAGACCCAGTACTTC. Translation gives CASSLEGGGVRETQYF.

The gene calls are TRBV5-1 and TRBJ1-4; 9 bases agree with TRBD1. From germline, CDR1 is SGHRS and CDR2 YFSETQ. J was trimmed by 8 bases and V by 4 bases; bases with no gene match: 9. This CDR3 is built from 15 residues. In DNA form, the CDR3 reads TGCGCCAGCAGCGCGAGGACAGGGGAGGCCGAAAAACTGTTTTTT. This gives the protein CASSARTGEAEKLFF.

The V and J genes are TRBV2 and TRBJ1-1; a possible D gene is TRBD1 (5 bases). Between the trimmed V and J ends, which lost 1 base and 7 bases, there was a span of 10 bases. The germline V gene has CDR1 SNHLY and CDR2 FYNNEI. The CDR3 consists of 13 residues. This CDR3 is CASSEGWGDEAFF. The CDR3 nucleotides read TGTGCCAGCAGTGAAGGGTGGGGGGATGAAGCTTTCTTT.

V is TRBV10-1 and J is TRBJ1-1; D uncertain. V dropped 11 bases and J dropped 10 bases, with 14 bases sitting between them. The CDR3 is 10 amino acids. Germline lookup yields CDR1 WNHNN and CDR2 SYGVQD (reference sequence). Here the CDR3 DNA reads TGCGCCTTGGAACCAGCCAGAGCTTTCTTT. Translating it yields CALEPARAFF.

The genes are TRBV11-2 and TRBJ2-5, with TRBD2 as a possible D gene (5 bases). The CDR3 consists of 14 residues. Trimming shortened V by 4 bases and J by 5 bases, and 14 bases separated the two germline ends. CDR1 and CDR2 from the germline V gene are SGHAT and FQNNGV. CDR3 sequence: CASSSDPGGETQYF. The CDR3 DNA is TGTGCCAGCAGCTCCGACCCTGGCGGGGAGACCCAGTACTTC.

The rearrangement uses TRBV15 and TRBJ2-1; 9 positions agree with TRBD2. Germline CDR1 is LNHNV and CDR2 is YYDKDF (reference sequence). This CDR3 has 15 amino acids. The J segment lost 14 bases and the V segment lost 0 bases, leaving 11 bases of the junction unmatched. The CDR3 sequence: CATSRDRGSGSDEFF. In nucleotides, the CDR3 is TGTGCCACCAGCAGAGATAGGGGTAGCGGGAGTGATGAGTTCTTC.

The chain joins TRBV2 to TRBJ1-4; a weak D match, TRBD1 (6 bases). V shed 7 bases and J shed 4 bases, with 16 bases lying between them. Germline assignment: CDR1 SNHLY and CDR2 FYNNEI. This CDR3 region has 15 residues. The CDR3 DNA reads TGTGCCAGCACGCAGCGGCAGGGGAATAATGAAAAACTGTTTTTT. This codes for CASTQRQGNNEKLFF.

V is TRBV19 and J is TRBJ2-1; D perhaps matches TRBD2 (5 bases). The CDR3 covers 16 residues. Trimming cost V 3 bases and J 2 bases, with 14 bases left between them. The germline gives CDR1 LNHDA, CDR2 SQIVND (reference sequence). The CDR3 reads CASSILSGGTYNEQFF. The CDR3 coding sequence is TGTGCCAGTAGTATCCTAAGCGGAGGAACCTACAATGAGCAGTTCTTC.

This chain connects TRBV28 to TRBJ2-3; 10 bases line up with TRBD2. Germline trimming cut 6 bases from V and 3 bases from J; bases unmatched to any gene: 6. This CDR3 comprises 15 residues. CDR1 and CDR2 (germline): MDHEN, SYDVKM. The CDR3 loop reads CASRSPSGSTDTQYF. The CDR3 DNA reads as TGTGCCAGCAGGTCGCCTAGCGGGAGTACAGATACGCAGTATTTT.

The CDR3 spells CASSLVRDRGMDQPQHF. CDR3 DNA: TGTGCCAGCAGCTTAGTCAGGGACAGGGGAATGGATCAGCCCCAGCATTTT. The gene calls are TRBV7-8 and TRBJ1-5; 10 nucleotides align to TRBD1. The V and J ends lost 1 base and 5 bases, in that order; junction bases with no gene match: 8. CDR1 SGHVS and CDR2 FQNEAQ come from the germline V gene. The CDR3 is 17 amino acids.

The gene calls are TRBV28 and TRBJ2-1, with TRBD1 identical over 9 bases. There are 16 residues in the CDR3. The germline CDR1 and CDR2 sequences are MDHEN and SYDVKM. Trimming cost V 6 bases and J 8 bases; bases outside gene matches: 14. DNA for the CDR3: TGTGCCAGCAGCCGAAATCCGGGACAGGGTGCGGATGAGCAGTTCTTC. Translated: CASSRNPGQGADEQFF.

The V call is TRBV19, the J call TRBJ2-7; possibly TRBD2 for D (6 bases). V dropped 6 bases and J dropped 1 base, with 19 bases sitting between them. Germline V CDR1 and CDR2: LNHDA, SQIVND (reference sequence). This CDR3 has 16 residues. The CDR3 DNA follows: TGTGCCAGTAGCCCTCTAGGAGACGGGGGATCCTACGAGCAGTACTTC. Its protein is CASSPLGDGGSYEQYF. The entire variable domain, with the rest obtained from reference TRBV19 and TRBJ2-7, is as follows: DGGITQSPKYLFRKEGQNVTLSCEQNLNHDAMYWYRQDPGQGLRLIYYSQIVNDFQKGDIAEGYSVSREKKESFPLTVTSAQKNPTAFYLCASSPLGDGGSYEQYFGPGTRLTVT.

This chain connects TRBV4-1 to TRBJ2-3, with D perhaps TRBD2 (7 bases). With 4 bases removed from V and 1 base from J, the gap between germline ends came to 9 bases. Germline V CDR1 and CDR2: MGHRA, YSYEKL. The CDR3 is made up of 14 amino acids. For the CDR3, the DNA is TGCGCCAGCAGCCGAGGGGGGGGCACAGATACGCAGTATTTT. This sequence encodes CASSRGGGTDTQYF.